These T cell receptor beta chains were read from a single sample in a study of CD8+CD57+ T cells in acquired aplastic anemia. TCRdb reprocessed the reads with MiXCR, giving one entry per CDR3 protein. The sample lists some 130,000 distinct CDR3 sequences, less than 45% occurring once. Sequencing was performed on sorted CD4+, CD8+, or CD8+CD57+ T cells (not recorded which) from PBMCs. These TCRs come from a human donor in good health, serving as a control. The CDR3 runs from the conserved cysteine through the conserved F or W. The D gene is left open where the match is weak. Clone size, where shown, is once, few, many, or a class for clones that have expanded.

abundance	v_gene	j_gene	d_gene	CDR3nt	CDR3aa
.	TRBV19	TRBJ2-5	.	TGTGCCAGTAGTAACAGTCAAGAGACCCAGTACTTC	CASSNSQETQYF
many	TRBV6-1	TRBJ1-2	.	TGTGCCAGCAGTGAACTCCGAACATCCTACACCTTC	CASSELRTSYTF
many	TRBV2	TRBJ1-1	.	TGTGCCAGCAGTGAAGATAAAGGGGCGAGGTCTTTCTTT	CASSEDKGARSFF
.	TRBV15	TRBJ1-1	.	TGTGCCACCAGCATGAGGACGAGCACTGAAGCTTTCTTT	CATSMRTSTEAFF
many	TRBV5-5	TRBJ1-1	.	TGTGCCAGCAGCTCCCAGAGGCAGGGCACTGAAGCTTTCTTT	CASSSQRQGTEAFF
many	TRBV9	TRBJ1-1	.	TGTGCCAGCACGAGAGGGGAGTGGACTGAAGCTTTCTTT	CASTRGEWTEAFF
.	TRBV2	TRBJ1-1	.	TGTGCCAGCACTAACAGCCCTGAAGCTTTCTTT	CASTNSPEAFF
.	TRBV6-1	TRBJ1-2	TRBD1	TGTGCCAGCAACAAGGGACAGTACTATGGCTACACCTTC	CASNKGQYYGYTF
few	TRBV25-1	TRBJ1-6	.	TGTGCCAGCGCTGACACAGGGTTCAATTCACCCCTCCACTTT	CASADTGFNSPLHF
.	TRBV15	TRBJ1-2	TRBD1	TGTGCCACCAGCAGAGATCGTACAGGGGGCCGTAGAGGCTACACCTTC	CATSRDRTGGRRGYTF
many	TRBV6-1	TRBJ1-1	.	TGTGCCAGTCCGGGGGCGATGAACACTGAAGCTTTCTTT	CASPGAMNTEAFF
.	TRBV10-3	TRBJ2-7	TRBD1	TGTGCCAGCAGAGGACAGGGGAAAGGCTACGAACAGTACTTC	CASRGQGKGYEQYF
many	TRBV7-2	TRBJ1-2	.	TGTGCCAGCAGCCTAACAACAGGGAAGGGCTATGGCTACACCTTC	CASSLTTGKGYGYTF
once	TRBV2	TRBJ1-1	.	TGTGCCAGCAGTAAGGTGACTGAAGCTTTCTTT	CASSKVTEAFF
many	TRBV7-2	TRBJ2-7	.	TGTGCCAGCACCACGAGACAGGTTTACGAGCAGTACTTC	CASTTRQVYEQYF
many	TRBV6-2/TRBV6-3	TRBJ1-6	.	TGTGCCAGCAGTTACTCTGCAATCCCAGGACCAGTCGGTTCACCCCTCCACTTT	CASSYSAIPGPVGSPLHF
many	TRBV15	TRBJ1-6	.	TGTGCCACTTCCTTGAGGCAGCTCTACAGAAATGGCTATAATTCACCCCTCCACTTT	CATSLRQLYRNGYNSPLHF
many	TRBV10-2	TRBJ2-7	TRBD1	TGCGCCAGCTCCAGGACAGGACTTACCCACTCCTACGAGCAGTACTTC	CASSRTGLTHSYEQYF
few	TRBV30	TRBJ1-5	TRBD1	TGTGCCTGGAGTGCAGACAGGGTCGTTGTTAGCAATCAGCCCCAGCATTTT	CAWSADRVVVSNQPQHF
many	TRBV4-2	TRBJ1-2	.	TGTGCCAGCAGCCAAGTGACGGAGTATGGCTACACCTTC	CASSQVTEYGYTF
.	TRBV3-1	TRBJ2-4	.	TGTGCCAGCAGCCAGCAAGGGTCCATTCAGTACTTC	CASSQQGSIQYF
many	TRBV7-9	TRBJ1-2	.	TGTGCCAGCAGCTTAAGTCGGAAAGCCCTTAACTATGGCTACACCTTC	CASSLSRKALNYGYTF
.	TRBV24-1	TRBJ2-1	TRBD1	TGTGCCACCAGTGATTCTACAGGGGCCCCCTACAATGAGCAGTTCTTC	CATSDSTGAPYNEQFF
.	TRBV15	TRBJ1-1	.	TGTGCCACCAGCGGCTTTTTGAACACTGAAGCTTTCTTT	CATSGFLNTEAFF
many	TRBV2	TRBJ2-5	.	TGTGCCAGCAGCGCTAGCGCGGAGACCCAGTACTTC	CASSASAETQYF
.	TRBV19	TRBJ1-2	TRBD1	TGTGCCAGTAGTACTACCGGGACAGGGTGGGGCTACACCTTC	CASSTTGTGWGYTF
many	TRBV19	TRBJ2-5	.	TGTGCCAGTAGTATTACCGGGGCAAGGGGGACCCAGTACTTC	CASSITGARGTQYF
.	TRBV7-2	TRBJ2-1	TRBD2	TGTGCCAGCAGCTTACCGGGACTAGCGCTGTACAATGAGCAGTTCTTC	CASSLPGLALYNEQFF
.	TRBV25-1	TRBJ2-7	.	TGTGCCAGACGTAGTTGCCGACTCTACGAGCAGTACTTC	CARRSCRLYEQYF
.	TRBV29-1	TRBJ1-2	TRBD1	TGCAGCGTTCGACAGGGTTGGTCTGATGGCTACACCTTC	CSVRQGWSDGYTF
.	TRBV10-3	TRBJ2-7	.	TGTGCCATCCAGGCGGCCTTGGGAGCCTACGAGCAGTACTTC	CAIQAALGAYEQYF
.	TRBV25-1	TRBJ1-2	.	TGTGCCAGCAGTGAGGACAGTGTTTTCTACACCTTC	CASSEDSVFYTF
.	TRBV24-1	TRBJ1-1	.	TGTGCCACCAGTGCAGGGGAGTTCACTGAAGCTTTCTTT	CATSAGEFTEAFF
few	TRBV2	TRBJ1-2	.	TGTGCCAGCAGTCCCAGGAGCAACTATGGCTACACCTTC	CASSPRSNYGYTF
.	TRBV2	TRBJ1-6	.	TGTGCCAGCAGTGAGGACAGCTATAGTTCACCCCTCCACTTT	CASSEDSYSSPLHF
many	TRBV12-5	TRBJ1-1	.	TGTGCTAGTGGTTTGGTACCACCCCAACGGAACACTGAAGCTTTCTTT	CASGLVPPQRNTEAFF
.	TRBV30	TRBJ1-2	.	TGTGCCTGGAGGATAGTCGGACTTCTGGGCGGCTACACCTTC	CAWRIVGLLGGYTF
many	TRBV5-1	TRBJ2-1	.	TGCGCCAGCAGCTTCGGCACAGGACCACACTCTAGATACAATGAGCAGTTCTTC	CASSFGTGPHSRYNEQFF
many	TRBV3-1	TRBJ2-1	.	TGTGCCAGCAGCCAAAGTAACACACTGCAGTTCTTC	CASSQSNTLQFF
.	TRBV6-2/TRBV6-3	TRBJ1-1	.	TGTGCCAGCAGTTGGCCGAACACTGAAGCTTTCTTT	CASSWPNTEAFF
.	TRBV2	TRBJ1-4	.	TGTGCCAGCAGTGCCAGGGATGGGGAAAAACTGTTTTTT	CASSARDGEKLFF
.	TRBV6-5	TRBJ2-5	.	TGTGCCAGCAGTAGGCGGGACGAAGAGACCCAGTACTTC	CASSRRDEETQYF
.	TRBV19	TRBJ2-7	.	TGTGCCAGTAGTAGCCGAAACCCAGGATACGAGCAGTACTTC	CASSSRNPGYEQYF
.	TRBV29-1	TRBJ2-7	.	TGCAGCGCCCGAAACAGGCCCCACGAGCAGTACTTC	CSARNRPHEQYF
many	TRBV27	TRBJ1-4	.	TGTGCCAGCAGTTTGGGCGGAAAACTGTTTTTT	CASSLGGKLFF
many	TRBV5-1	TRBJ1-2	TRBD1	TGCGCCAGCAGCTCAGACAGGGCCTATGGCTACACCTTC	CASSSDRAYGYTF
.	TRBV15	TRBJ2-7	.	TGTGCCACCAGCAGAGATATAGGGGCCTACGAGCAGTACTTC	CATSRDIGAYEQYF
many	TRBV20-1	TRBJ2-7	TRBD1	TGCAGTGCTGGACAGGGGGCGCGGGCCTACGAGCAGTACTTC	CSAGQGARAYEQYF